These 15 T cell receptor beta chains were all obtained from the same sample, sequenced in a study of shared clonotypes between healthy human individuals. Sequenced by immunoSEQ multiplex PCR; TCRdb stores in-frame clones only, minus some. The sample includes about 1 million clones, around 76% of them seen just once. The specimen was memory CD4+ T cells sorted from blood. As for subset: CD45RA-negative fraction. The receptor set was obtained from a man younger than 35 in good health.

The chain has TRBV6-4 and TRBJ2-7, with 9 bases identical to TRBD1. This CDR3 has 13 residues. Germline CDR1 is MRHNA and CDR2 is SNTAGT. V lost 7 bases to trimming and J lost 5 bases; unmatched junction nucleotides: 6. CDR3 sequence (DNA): TGTGCCAGCACCCGGACAGGGGAGAACGAGCAGTACTTC. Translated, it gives CASTRTGENEQYF.

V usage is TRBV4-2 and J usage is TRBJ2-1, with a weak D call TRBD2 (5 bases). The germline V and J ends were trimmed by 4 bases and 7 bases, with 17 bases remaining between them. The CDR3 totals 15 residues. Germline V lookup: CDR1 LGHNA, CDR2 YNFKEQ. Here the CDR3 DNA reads TGTGCCAGCAGCCCGGGATCGAGAACTGGGAATGAGCAGTTCTTC. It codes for CASSPGSRTGNEQFF.

The CDR3 DNA reads as TGTGCCAGCAGTTACTCTTCGTGGCGCTACGAGCAGTACTTC. It is translated as CASSYSSWRYEQYF. The chain recombines TRBV6-6 with TRBJ2-7; D call uncertain. Germline V CDR1 and CDR2: MNHNY, SVGAGI (reference sequence). This CDR3 has 14 residues. Trimming pared 0 bases from V and 3 bases from J, leaving 9 bases between.

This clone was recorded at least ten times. CDR3 in DNA: TGTGCCAGCAGCGACTGGGGGGCCAACTACGAGCAGTACTTC. Encoded protein: CASSDWGANYEQYF. J is TRBJ2-7 and V is TRBV28; D may be TRBD1 or TRBD2 (6 bases each). This CDR3 spans 14 amino acids. V gave up 6 bases and J gave up 3 bases, with 15 bases separating them. From germline, CDR1 is MDHEN and CDR2 SYDVKM.

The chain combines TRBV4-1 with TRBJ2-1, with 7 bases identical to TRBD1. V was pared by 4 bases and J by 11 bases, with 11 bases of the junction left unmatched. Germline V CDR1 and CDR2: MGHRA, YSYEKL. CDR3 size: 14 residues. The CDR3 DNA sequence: TGCGCCAGCAGCCCGAGCCCGGGACAGAGGAAGCAGTTCTTC. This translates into CASSPSPGQRKQFF.

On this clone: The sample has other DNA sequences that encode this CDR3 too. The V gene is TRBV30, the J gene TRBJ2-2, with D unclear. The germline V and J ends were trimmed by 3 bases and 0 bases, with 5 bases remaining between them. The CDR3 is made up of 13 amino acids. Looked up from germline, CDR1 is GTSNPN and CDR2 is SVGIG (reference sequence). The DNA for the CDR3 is TGTGCCTGGAGAGGTGCGAACACCGGGGAGCTGTTTTTT. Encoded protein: CAWRGANTGELFF.

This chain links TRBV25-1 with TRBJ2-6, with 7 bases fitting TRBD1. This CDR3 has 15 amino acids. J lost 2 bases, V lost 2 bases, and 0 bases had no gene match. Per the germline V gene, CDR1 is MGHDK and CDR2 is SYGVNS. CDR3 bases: TGTGCCAGCAGTGAACAGGGGGCTGGGGCCAACGTCCTGACTTTC. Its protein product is CASSEQGAGANVLTF.

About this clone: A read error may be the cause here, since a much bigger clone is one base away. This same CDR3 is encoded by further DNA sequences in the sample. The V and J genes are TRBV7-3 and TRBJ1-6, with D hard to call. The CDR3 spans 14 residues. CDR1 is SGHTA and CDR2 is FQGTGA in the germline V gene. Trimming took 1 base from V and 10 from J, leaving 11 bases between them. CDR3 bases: TGTGCCAGCAGCTTAAACTCCGGCAGCTCACCCCTCCACTTT. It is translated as CASSLNSGSSPLHF.

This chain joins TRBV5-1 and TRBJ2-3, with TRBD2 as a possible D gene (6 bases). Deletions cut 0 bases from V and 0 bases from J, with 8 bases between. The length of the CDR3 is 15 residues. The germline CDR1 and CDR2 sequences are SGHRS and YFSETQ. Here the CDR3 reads CASSLGGTSTDTQYF. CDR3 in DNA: TGCGCCAGCAGCTTGGGCGGGACTAGCACAGATACGCAGTATTTT.

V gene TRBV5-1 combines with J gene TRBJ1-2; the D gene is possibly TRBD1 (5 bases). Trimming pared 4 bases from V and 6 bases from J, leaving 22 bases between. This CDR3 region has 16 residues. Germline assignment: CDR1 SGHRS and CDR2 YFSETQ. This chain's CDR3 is CASSEGSYPPSNGYTF. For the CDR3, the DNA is TGCGCCAGCAGCGAGGGGAGCTACCCGCCCTCCAATGGCTACACCTTC.

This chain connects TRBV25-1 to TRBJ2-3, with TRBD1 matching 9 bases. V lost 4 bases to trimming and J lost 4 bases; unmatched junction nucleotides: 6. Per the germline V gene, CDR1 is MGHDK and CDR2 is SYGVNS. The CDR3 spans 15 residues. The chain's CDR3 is CASSAIDRGADTQYF. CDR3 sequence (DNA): TGTGCCAGCAGTGCCATTGACAGGGGGGCAGATACGCAGTATTTT.

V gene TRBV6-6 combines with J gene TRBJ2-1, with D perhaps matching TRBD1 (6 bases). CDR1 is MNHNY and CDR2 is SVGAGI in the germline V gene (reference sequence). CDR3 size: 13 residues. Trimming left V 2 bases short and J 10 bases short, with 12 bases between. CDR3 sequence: CASSYNRAREQFF. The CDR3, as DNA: TGTGCCAGCAGTTACAACAGGGCGCGGGAGCAGTTCTTC.

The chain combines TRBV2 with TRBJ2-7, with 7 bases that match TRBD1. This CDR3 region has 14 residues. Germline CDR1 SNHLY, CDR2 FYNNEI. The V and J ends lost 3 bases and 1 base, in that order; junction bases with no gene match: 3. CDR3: CASSEWTGSYEQYF. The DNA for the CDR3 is TGTGCCAGCAGTGAGTGGACAGGTTCCTACGAGCAGTACTTC.

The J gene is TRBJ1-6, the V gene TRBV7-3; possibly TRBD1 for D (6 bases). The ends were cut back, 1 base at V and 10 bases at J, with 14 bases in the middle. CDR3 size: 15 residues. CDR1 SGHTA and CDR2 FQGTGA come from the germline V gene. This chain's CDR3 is CASSLSGGIGSPLHF. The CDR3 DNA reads TGTGCCAGCAGCTTAAGCGGGGGCATCGGATCACCCCTCCACTTT.

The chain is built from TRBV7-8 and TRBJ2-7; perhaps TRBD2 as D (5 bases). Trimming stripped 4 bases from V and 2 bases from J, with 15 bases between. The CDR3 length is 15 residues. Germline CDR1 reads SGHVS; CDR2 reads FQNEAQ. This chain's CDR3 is CASSSGLVFPYEQYF. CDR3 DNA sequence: TGTGCCAGCAGCTCGGGGTTAGTTTTCCCCTACGAGCAGTACTTC. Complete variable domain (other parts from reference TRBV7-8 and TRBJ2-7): GAGVSQSPRYKVAKRGQDVALRCDPISGHVSLFWYQQALGQGPEFLTYFQNEAQLDKSGLPSDRFFAERPEGSVSTLKIQRTQQEDSAVYLCASSSGLVFPYEQYFGPGTRLTVT.